These 21 T cell receptor beta chains originate from one sample sequenced in a study of graft-versus-host responses after intestinal transplantation. Produced via immunoSEQ multiplex PCR; TCRdb's table is partial and in-frame only. The data hold approximately 90,000 clones, with about four fifths observed a single time. Their specific antigens are unknown. The specimen was unstimulated CD4+ T cells sorted from spleen or lymph node cells, collected before intestinal transplant. Every receptor here comes from a human donor who received an intestinal transplant.

CDR3: CASSVDLRGGYTF. Here the CDR3 DNA reads TGTGCCAGCAGCGTAGACCTACGGGGTGGCTACACCTTC. The chain combines TRBV9 with TRBJ1-2; D is unclear. In germline, CDR1 is SGDLS, CDR2 YYNGEE. V lost 0 bases and J lost 7, with 10 bases in between. This CDR3 spans 13 amino acids.

In this sample, this clone turned up once. This chain connects TRBV5-1 to TRBJ2-1; D possibly corresponds to TRBD1 (6 bases). The CDR3 totals 14 residues. V gave up 6 bases and J gave up 5 bases, with 15 bases separating them. Germline values: CDR1 SGHRS, CDR2 YFSETQ. Here the CDR3 reads CASTPATGNNEQFF. CDR3 DNA sequence: TGCGCCAGCACTCCCGCAACAGGGAACAATGAGCAGTTCTTC.

The chain uses TRBV18 and TRBJ2-5; D not certain. V lost 1 base, J lost 2 bases, and 8 bases lay in between. The CDR3 sequence is 14 residues long. Germline V CDR1 and CDR2: KGHSH, LQKENI. CDR3 sequence (DNA): TGTGCCAGCTCACCACGGAGCAGACAAGAGACCCAGTACTTC. It translates to CASSPRSRQETQYF.

The rearrangement uses TRBV18 and TRBJ1-1, with 12 positions matching TRBD1. This CDR3 spans 17 amino acids. With V trimmed by 3 bases and J by 2 bases, 7 bases remained unmatched. Germline CDR1 KGHSH, CDR2 LQKENI. Here the CDR3 reads CASSPSGTGGRNTEAFF. As DNA, the CDR3 is TGTGCCAGCTCACCCTCCGGGACAGGGGGCAGAAACACTGAAGCTTTCTTT.

The V and J genes are TRBV2 and TRBJ2-5, with TRBD2 matching over 9 bases. CDR1 is SNHLY, CDR2 FYNNEI, per germline. There are 13 residues in the CDR3. J was trimmed by 5 bases and V by 11 bases; bases with no gene match: 9. The CDR3 nucleotides are TGTGCCGGAGCGGGGGGCCGGCGGGAGACCCAGTACTTC. Amino acid sequence: CAGAGGRRETQYF.

This chain connects TRBV4-2 to TRBJ2-3; D is perhaps TRBD2 (5 bases). Trimming removed 4 bases from V and 5 bases from J, with 10 bases in between. The CDR3 consists of 13 residues. Germline CDR1 is LGHNA and CDR2 is YNFKEQ. In DNA form, the CDR3 reads TGTGCCAGCAGCCCGACTATCGGAGATACGCAGTATTTT. This gives the protein CASSPTIGDTQYF.

The V and J genes are TRBV4-1 and TRBJ1-1; TRBD1 is a possible D gene (6 bases). The CDR3 extends over 15 amino acids. V was pared by 4 bases and J by 3 bases, with 15 bases between. Germline V CDR1 and CDR2: MGHRA, YSYEKL. CDR3 sequence reads: CASSPYREGDTEAFF. Here the CDR3 DNA reads TGCGCCAGCAGCCCGTACAGGGAAGGTGACACTGAAGCTTTCTTT.

The genes are TRBV11-3 and TRBJ2-3; 11 bases fit TRBD1. Germline loops: CDR1 SGHNT, CDR2 YENEEA. This CDR3 is 16 amino acids long. The V gene end was trimmed by 3 bases and the J gene end by 4 bases; junction bases not matched to a gene: 6. This chain's CDR3 is CASSLRTGGGADTQYF. CDR3 coding DNA: TGTGCCAGCAGCTTGAGGACAGGGGGCGGTGCAGATACGCAGTATTTT.

The chain links TRBV5-1 to TRBJ2-1; the D is unclear. This CDR3 contains 12 residues. Per the germline V gene, CDR1 is SGHRS and CDR2 is YFSETQ. V lost 0 bases to trimming and J lost 7 bases, with 5 bases between them. The CDR3 coding sequence is TGCGCCAGCAGCTTGGACCGGAATGAGCAGTTCTTC. This translates into CASSLDRNEQFF.

This chain links TRBV7-9 with TRBJ1-1; D may be TRBD1 (6 bases). Trimming stripped 5 bases from V and 11 bases from J, with 24 bases between. The germline V gene encodes CDR1 SEHNR and CDR2 FQNEAQ (reference sequence). The CDR3 totals 15 residues. CDR3 nucleotides: TGTGCCAGCAGCCCCCTAGGGGGGGCGGGGAGAGCGGCTTTCTTT. Translation: CASSPLGGAGRAAFF.

The gene calls are TRBV28 and TRBJ2-4, with 8 bases fitting TRBD1. The CDR3 length is 14 residues. V shed 5 bases, J shed 10 bases, and the junction held 10 bases outside the gene matches. Looked up from germline, CDR1 is MDHEN and CDR2 is SYDVKM. The CDR3 nucleotides are TGTGCCAGCAGTCTGACGGACAGGGCTTGGATTCAGTACTTC. It specifies CASSLTDRAWIQYF.

This rearrangement joins TRBV2 to TRBJ2-2; TRBD2 matches 7 bases. V trimming: 9 bases; J trimming: 2 bases; junction bases outside the gene matches: 6. CDR3 size: 14 residues. The germline CDR1 and CDR2 sequences are SNHLY and FYNNEI. Here the CDR3 reads CAREIAGNTGELFF. DNA for the CDR3: TGTGCCAGGGAAATAGCGGGCAACACCGGGGAGCTGTTTTTT.

V gene TRBV27 combines with J gene TRBJ2-2; no definite D call. CDR3 length: 13 amino acids. In germline, CDR1 is MNHEY, CDR2 SMNVEV (reference sequence). With 5 bases removed from V and 2 bases from J, the gap between germline ends came to 6 bases. CDR3 amino acids: CASSPINTGELFF. The CDR3 bases are TGTGCCAGCAGTCCAATTAACACCGGGGAGCTGTTTTTT.

This sequence joins TRBV27 and TRBJ2-7; tentative D call: TRBD2 (7 bases). Trimming removed 2 bases from V and 3 bases from J, with 14 bases in between. CDR1 and CDR2 (germline): MNHEY, SMNVEV (reference sequence). The CDR3 loop spans 15 amino acids. The CDR3, as DNA: TGTGCCAGCAGTTTAAGGTCGGGGGGCCGCTACGAGCAGTACTTC. This translates into CASSLRSGGRYEQYF.

V and J are TRBV7-2 and TRBJ1-2; TRBD1 matches at 7 bases. The CDR3 has 14 amino acids. J lost 3 bases, V lost 5 bases, and 6 bases had no gene match. Germline CDR1 and CDR2: SGHTA and FQGNSA. The CDR3 bases are TGTGCCAGCAGCCACCGGACAGGCGACTATGGCTACACCTTC. This gives the protein CASSHRTGDYGYTF.

The chain carries TRBV5-4 and TRBJ2-2; 9 nucleotides line up with TRBD2. The CDR3 is 17 residues long. Germline V gene lookup returns CDR1 SGHNT and CDR2 YYREEE (reference sequence). J was trimmed by 5 bases and V by 0 bases; bases with no gene match: 8. This chain's CDR3 is CASSLVGSGSFTGELFF. The CDR3 region has the DNA TGTGCCAGCAGCTTGGTCGGTAGCGGGAGTTTTACCGGGGAGCTGTTTTTT.

CDR3 nucleotides: TGTGCCAGCAGCTTTCGTGGGACACTTAATGGCAATGAGCAGTTCTTC. This sequence encodes CASSFRGTLNGNEQFF. V is TRBV11-2 and J is TRBJ2-1, with D perhaps TRBD1 (6 bases). CDR1 and CDR2 (germline): SGHAT, FQNNGV. Trimming removed 3 bases from V and 6 bases from J, with 18 bases in between. This CDR3 contains 16 residues.

The rearrangement uses TRBV5-5 and TRBJ1-2, with TRBD1 matching over 8 bases. V shed 2 bases, J shed 6 bases, and the junction held 6 bases outside the gene matches. Germline CDR1 SGHKS, CDR2 YYEKEE (reference sequence). The CDR3 runs to 14 residues. CDR3 nucleotides: TGTGCCAGCAGCTTTGGCAGGGGGCAAGATGGCTACACCTTC. Encoded protein: CASSFGRGQDGYTF.

This chain links TRBV29-1 with TRBJ2-3, with TRBD1 identical over 7 bases. Trimming at V came to 3 bases and at J to 4 bases, leaving 4 bases not matched to a gene. Germline CDR1 reads SQVTM; CDR2 reads ANQGSEA. The CDR3 spans 13 residues. The CDR3 DNA reads TGCAGCGTTGACAGTCAGGGGGCAGATACGCAGTATTTT. Its protein is CSVDSQGADTQYF.

This sequence joins TRBV29-1 and TRBJ2-2, with D hard to call. V was trimmed by 7 bases and J by 0 bases, leaving 3 bases between them. Germline CDR1 and CDR2: SQVTM and ANQGSEA. This CDR3 comprises 11 residues. CDR3 sequence: CSASNTGELFF. The DNA for the CDR3 is TGCAGCGCCTCGAACACCGGGGAGCTGTTTTTT.

The chain is built from TRBV9 and TRBJ2-1; the match to TRBD2 covers 8 bases. This CDR3 has 15 amino acids. With V trimmed by 0 bases and J by 12 bases, 11 bases remained unmatched. CDR1 and CDR2 (germline): SGDLS, YYNGEE. CDR3 sequence (DNA): TGTGCCAGCAGCGTAGAGGTCGATAGCGGGACGTTGCAGTTCTTC. Translating gives CASSVEVDSGTLQFF.